This T cell receptor beta chain was captured by sequencing in a study of blood T cell repertoires in COVID-19. Across the study: Samples taken during acute and convalescent COVID-19 were collected in the United States, Italy and Spain. T cells, B-cell-depleted T cells, or PBMCs provided the cDNA or gDNA that served as material.

Seattle patient enrollment occurred during active infection, with longitudinal follow-up thereafter. CDR1 is MGHRA, CDR2 YSYEKL, per germline. The CDR3 sequence is 14 residues long. The ends lost 4 bases at V and 0 bases at J; junction bases unmatched: 2. Authors' analysis steps: Estimated nucleated cell counts came from reference gene primer amplification. Generated by immunoSEQ multiplex PCR, the TCRdb table keeps only in-frame clones and is missing some. That table supplies the V and J calls and clone size; D and trimming were determined from the DNA. Found here are 70,000 to 95,000 clones, 80% to 90% of them singletons; the top ten hold approximately 2.6%.

The sequencing input was peripheral blood. This clonotype was obtained from a man in his fifties with COVID-19, enrolled during active disease. The chain uses TRBV4-1 and TRBJ2-5, with 7 bases matching TRBD1. As DNA, the CDR3 is TGCGCCAGCAGCCTGACAGGGAACCAAGAGACCCAGTACTTC. Translation gives CASSLTGNQETQYF.